This T cell receptor (beta chain) is from a study of cytomegalovirus exposure and HLA in healthy donors. Findings and caveats of the study: Follow-up analysis seemed to connect common viral pathogens with several of the most significant clusters identified.

Germline V gene data show CDR1 as SGHRS and CDR2 as YFSETQ. The CDR3 extends over 15 amino acids. Trimming removed 4 bases from V and 9 bases from J; junction bases left unmatched: 13. On this clone: Its antigen is undetermined.

The PCR was carried out with 60 Vbeta primers and 13 Jbeta primers. Assay: immunoSEQ multiplex PCR; the TCRdb copy retains only in-frame clones and omits some. Recorded for this sample: around 37,000 clones. The V and J genes are TRBV5-1 and TRBJ2-3; 8 nucleotides agree with TRBD1. The sequenced sample was PBMCs. The TCR originated in a human donor in good health. The CDR3 DNA follows: TGCGCCAGCAGCGCCGGACAGGGCCCCTTTGAGACGCAGTATTTT. This gives the protein CASSAGQGPFETQYF. The variable domain in full, completed from reference TRBV5-1 and TRBJ2-3, reads KAGVTQTPRYLIKTRGQQVTLSCSPISGHRSVSWYQQTPGQGLQFLFEYFSETQRNKGNFPGRFSGRQFSNSRSEMNVSTLELGDSALYLCASSAGQGPFETQYFGPGTRLTVL.